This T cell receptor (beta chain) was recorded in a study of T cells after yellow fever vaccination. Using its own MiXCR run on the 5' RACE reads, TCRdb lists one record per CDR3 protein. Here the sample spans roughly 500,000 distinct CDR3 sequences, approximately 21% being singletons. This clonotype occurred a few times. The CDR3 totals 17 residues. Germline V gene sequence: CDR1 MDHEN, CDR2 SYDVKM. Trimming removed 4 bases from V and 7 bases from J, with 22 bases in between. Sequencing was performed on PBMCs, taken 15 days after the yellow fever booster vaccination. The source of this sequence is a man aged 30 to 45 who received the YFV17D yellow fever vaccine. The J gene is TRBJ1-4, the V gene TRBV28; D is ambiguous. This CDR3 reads CASSSPGRRGGSEKLFF. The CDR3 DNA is TGTGCCAGCAGTTCCCCCGGGAGGCGCGGAGGGAGTGAAAAACTGTTTTTT.